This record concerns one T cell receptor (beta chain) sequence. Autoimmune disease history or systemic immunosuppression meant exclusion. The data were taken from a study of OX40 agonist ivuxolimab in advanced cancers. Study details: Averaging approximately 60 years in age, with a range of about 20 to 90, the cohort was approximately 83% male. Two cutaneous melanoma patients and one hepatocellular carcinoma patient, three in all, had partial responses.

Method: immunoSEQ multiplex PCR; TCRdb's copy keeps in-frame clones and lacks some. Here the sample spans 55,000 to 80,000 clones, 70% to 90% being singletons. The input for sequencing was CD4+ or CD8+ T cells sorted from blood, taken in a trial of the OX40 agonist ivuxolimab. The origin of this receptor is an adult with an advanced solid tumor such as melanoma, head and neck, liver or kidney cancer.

CDR3 sequence (DNA): TGTGCCAGCAGTGGACTCTGGACTAGCGGCTACGAGCAGTACTTC. Translated, it gives CASSGLWTSGYEQYF. The genes are TRBV2 and TRBJ2-7, with 10 positions matching TRBD2. CDR1 is SNHLY and CDR2 is FYNNEI in the germline V gene. The CDR3 consists of 15 residues. V lost 4 bases and J lost 3; bases outside the gene matches: 6.